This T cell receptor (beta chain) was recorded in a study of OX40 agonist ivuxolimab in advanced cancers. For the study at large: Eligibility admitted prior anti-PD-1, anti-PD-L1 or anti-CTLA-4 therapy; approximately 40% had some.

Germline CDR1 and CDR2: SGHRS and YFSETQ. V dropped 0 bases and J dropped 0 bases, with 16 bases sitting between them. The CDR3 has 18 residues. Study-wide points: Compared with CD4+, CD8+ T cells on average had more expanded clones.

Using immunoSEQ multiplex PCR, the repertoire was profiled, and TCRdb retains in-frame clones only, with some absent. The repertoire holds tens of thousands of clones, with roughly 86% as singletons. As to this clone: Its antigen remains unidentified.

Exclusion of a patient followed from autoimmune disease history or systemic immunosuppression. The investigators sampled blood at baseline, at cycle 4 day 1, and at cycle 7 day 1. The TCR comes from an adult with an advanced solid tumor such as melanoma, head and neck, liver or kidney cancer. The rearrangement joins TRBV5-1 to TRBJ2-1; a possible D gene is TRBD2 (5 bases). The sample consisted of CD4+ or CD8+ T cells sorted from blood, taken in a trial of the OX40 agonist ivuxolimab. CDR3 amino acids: CASSLGSTAGSSYNEQFF. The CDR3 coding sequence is TGCGCCAGCAGCTTGGGAAGCACGGCGGGCAGCTCCTACAATGAGCAGTTCTTC.